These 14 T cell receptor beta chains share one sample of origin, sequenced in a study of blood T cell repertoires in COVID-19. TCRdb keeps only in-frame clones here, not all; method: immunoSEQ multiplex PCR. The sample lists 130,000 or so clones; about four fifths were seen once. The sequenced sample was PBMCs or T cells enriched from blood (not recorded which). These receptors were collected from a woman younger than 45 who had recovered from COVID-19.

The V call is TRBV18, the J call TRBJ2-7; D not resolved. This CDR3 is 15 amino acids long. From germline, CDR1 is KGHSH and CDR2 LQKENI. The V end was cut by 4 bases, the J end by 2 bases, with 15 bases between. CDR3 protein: CASSLSNARPYEQYF. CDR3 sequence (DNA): TGTGCCAGCTCACTATCCAACGCTAGACCCTACGAGCAGTACTTC.

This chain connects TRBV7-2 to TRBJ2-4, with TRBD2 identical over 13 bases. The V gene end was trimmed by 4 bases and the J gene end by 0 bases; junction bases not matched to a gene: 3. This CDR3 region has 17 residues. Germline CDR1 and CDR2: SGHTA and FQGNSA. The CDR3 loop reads CASSSGLAGVAKNIQYF. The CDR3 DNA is TGTGCCAGCAGCTCCGGACTAGCGGGAGTAGCCAAAAACATTCAGTACTTC.

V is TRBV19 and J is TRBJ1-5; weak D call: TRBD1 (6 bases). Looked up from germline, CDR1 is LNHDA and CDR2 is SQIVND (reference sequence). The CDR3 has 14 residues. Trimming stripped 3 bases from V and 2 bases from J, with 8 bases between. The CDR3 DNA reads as TGTGCCAGTAGTATTCAGGGGCGCAATCAGCCCCAGCATTTT. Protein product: CASSIQGRNQPQHF.

DNA of the CDR3: TGTGCCAGCAGTGAAGGTAGCGGGAACTCCTACAATGAGCAGTTCTTC. This gives the protein CASSEGSGNSYNEQFF. The chain links TRBV2 to TRBJ2-1; TRBD2 aligns across 8 bases. The V gene's germline CDR1 is SNHLY and CDR2 FYNNEI. CDR3 length: 16 amino acids. Trimming removed 1 base from V and 0 bases from J; junction bases left unmatched: 2.

The CDR3 DNA reads as TGTGCCAGCAGCGTCCAGACAGGGCCGGGAGGAAACACCATATATTTT. It is translated as CASSVQTGPGGNTIYF. This chain links TRBV4-2 with TRBJ1-3; 7 nucleotides align to TRBD1. The CDR3 length is 16 residues. Germline V gene sequence: CDR1 LGHNA, CDR2 YNFKEQ. V was pared by 5 bases and J by 4 bases, with 11 bases of the junction left unmatched.

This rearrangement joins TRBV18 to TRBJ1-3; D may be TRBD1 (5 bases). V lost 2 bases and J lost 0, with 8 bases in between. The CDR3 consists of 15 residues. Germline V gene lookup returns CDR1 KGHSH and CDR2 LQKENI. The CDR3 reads CASSPGTPSGNTIYF. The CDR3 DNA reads TGTGCCAGCTCACCAGGGACTCCCTCTGGAAACACCATATATTTT.

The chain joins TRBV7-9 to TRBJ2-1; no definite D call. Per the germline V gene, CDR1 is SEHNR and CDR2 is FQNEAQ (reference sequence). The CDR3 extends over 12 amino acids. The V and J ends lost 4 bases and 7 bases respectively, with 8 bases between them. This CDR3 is CASSSIVNEQFF. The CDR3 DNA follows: TGTGCCAGCAGCTCGATAGTAAATGAGCAGTTCTTC.

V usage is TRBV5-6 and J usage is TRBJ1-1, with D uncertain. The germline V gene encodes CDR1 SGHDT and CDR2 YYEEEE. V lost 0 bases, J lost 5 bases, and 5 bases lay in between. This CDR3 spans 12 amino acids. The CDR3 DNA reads TGTGCCAGCAGCTTGGCCCGGACTGAAGCTTTCTTT. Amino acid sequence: CASSLARTEAFF.

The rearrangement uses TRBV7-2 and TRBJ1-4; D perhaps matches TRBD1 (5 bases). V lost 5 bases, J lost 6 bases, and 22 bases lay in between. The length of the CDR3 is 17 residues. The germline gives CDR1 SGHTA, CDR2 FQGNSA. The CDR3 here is CASSRALWGIEDEKLFF. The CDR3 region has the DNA TGTGCCAGCAGCCGCGCGCTGTGGGGCATAGAAGATGAAAAACTGTTTTTT. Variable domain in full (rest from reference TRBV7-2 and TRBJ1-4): GAGVSQSPSNKVTEKGKDVELRCDPISGHTALYWYRQSLGQGLEFLIYFQGNSAPDKSGLPSDRFSAERTGGSVSTLTIQRTQQEDSAVYLCASSRALWGIEDEKLFFGSGTQLSVL.

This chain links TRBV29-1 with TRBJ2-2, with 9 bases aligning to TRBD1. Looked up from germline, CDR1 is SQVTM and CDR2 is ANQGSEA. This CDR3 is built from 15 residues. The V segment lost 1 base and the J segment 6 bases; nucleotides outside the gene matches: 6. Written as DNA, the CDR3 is TGCAGCGTTGAAGGGGCCACAGGGGGCTCCGGGGAGCTGTTTTTT. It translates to CSVEGATGGSGELFF.

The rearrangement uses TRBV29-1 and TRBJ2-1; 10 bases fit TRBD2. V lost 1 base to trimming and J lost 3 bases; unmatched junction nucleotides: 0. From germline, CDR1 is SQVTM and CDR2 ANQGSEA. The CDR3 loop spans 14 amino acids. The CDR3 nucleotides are TGCAGCGTTGAAGGACTAGCGGGCTACAATGAGCAGTTCTTC. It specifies CSVEGLAGYNEQFF.

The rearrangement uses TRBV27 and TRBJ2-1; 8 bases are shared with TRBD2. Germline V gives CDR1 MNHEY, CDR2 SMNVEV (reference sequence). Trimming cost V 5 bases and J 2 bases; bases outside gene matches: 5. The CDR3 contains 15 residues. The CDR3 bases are TGTGCCAGCAGTCCACAGGGACTAGCCTACAATGAGCAGTTCTTC. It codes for CASSPQGLAYNEQFF.

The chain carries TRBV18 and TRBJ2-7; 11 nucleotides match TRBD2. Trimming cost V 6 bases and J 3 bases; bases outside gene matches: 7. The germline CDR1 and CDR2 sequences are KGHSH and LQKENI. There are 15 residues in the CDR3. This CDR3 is CASSQLAGVIYEQYF. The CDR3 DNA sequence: TGTGCCAGCTCCCAACTAGCGGGAGTAATCTACGAGCAGTACTTC.

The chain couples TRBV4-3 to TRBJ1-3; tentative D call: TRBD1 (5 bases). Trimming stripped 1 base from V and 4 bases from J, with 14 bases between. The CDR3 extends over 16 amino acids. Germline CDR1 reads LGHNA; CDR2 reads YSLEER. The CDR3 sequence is CASSQAPPGPGNTIYF. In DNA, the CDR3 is TGCGCCAGCAGCCAAGCTCCCCCAGGGCCAGGAAACACCATATATTTT.